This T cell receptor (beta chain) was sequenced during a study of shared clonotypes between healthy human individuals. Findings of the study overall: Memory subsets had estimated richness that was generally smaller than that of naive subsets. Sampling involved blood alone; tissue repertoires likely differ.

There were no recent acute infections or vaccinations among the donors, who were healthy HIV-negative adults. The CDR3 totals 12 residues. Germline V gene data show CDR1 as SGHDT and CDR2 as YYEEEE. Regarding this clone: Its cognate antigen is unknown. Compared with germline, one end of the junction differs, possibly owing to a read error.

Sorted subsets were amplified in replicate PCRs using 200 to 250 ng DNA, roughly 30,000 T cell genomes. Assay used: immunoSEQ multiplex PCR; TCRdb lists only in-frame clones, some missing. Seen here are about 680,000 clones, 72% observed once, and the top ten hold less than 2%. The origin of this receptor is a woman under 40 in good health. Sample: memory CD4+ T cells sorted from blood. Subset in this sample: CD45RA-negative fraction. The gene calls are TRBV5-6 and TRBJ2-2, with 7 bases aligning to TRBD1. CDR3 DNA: TGTGCCAGCAGCTTGGAGGCAGGGGGGCTGTTTTTT. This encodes CASSLEAGGLFF.